Following are 21 T cell receptor beta chains from one sample sequenced in a study of T cells in Graves' hyperthyroidism and ophthalmopathy. Using RNA transcripts as the source, TCR beta CDR3 regions were amplified. The HTBI set primed first-round TCR CDR3 RT-PCR. TCRdb called the multiplex PCR reads again in MiXCR, with one record for every CDR3 protein. Among hundreds of thousands of distinct CDR3 sequences, around 15% were seen once, and the ten largest hold roughly 4.5%. The sequencing input was blood. The receptor source for this set is a woman aged 40-49 years with Graves' ophthalmopathy.

This clonotype was seen repeatedly, ten times or more. The J gene is TRBJ2-7, the V gene TRBV28; no reliable D call. This CDR3 has 14 residues. CDR1 MDHEN and CDR2 SYDVKM come from the germline V gene. Trimming removed 2 bases from V and 2 bases from J, with 10 bases in between. This CDR3 is CASSLREVPYEQYF. CDR3 DNA: TGTGCCAGCAGTTTACGAGAGGTACCCTACGAGCAGTACTTC.

The sample holds a few counts of this clonotype. The genes are TRBV5-1 and TRBJ2-5; 10 bases are shared with TRBD2. The germline V gene encodes CDR1 SGHRS and CDR2 YFSETQ. V lost 5 bases, J lost 3 bases, and 7 bases stayed unmatched. This CDR3 has 15 amino acids. The CDR3 sequence is CASSLLAGQKETQYF. In nucleotides, the CDR3 is TGCGCCAGCAGTTTACTAGCGGGACAAAAAGAGACCCAGTACTTC.

V usage is TRBV2 and J usage is TRBJ2-7; possible D gene TRBD2, 6 bases. The ends were cut back, 4 bases at V and 4 bases at J, with 14 bases in the middle. CDR3 length: 14 residues. The germline V gene has CDR1 SNHLY and CDR2 FYNNEI. In DNA, the CDR3 is TGTGCCAGCAGTGCGGAACTCGCGGGGTACGAGCAGTACTTC. This encodes CASSAELAGYEQYF.

The chain recombines TRBV30 with TRBJ1-2, with D perhaps TRBD1 (5 bases). Trimming stripped 7 bases from V and 3 bases from J, with 12 bases between. From germline, CDR1 is GTSNPN and CDR2 SVGIG (reference sequence). The CDR3 extends over 12 amino acids. Here the CDR3 DNA reads TGTGCCTCGAGGGGCATAGACTATGGCTACACCTTC. Protein: CASRGIDYGYTF.

This sequence joins TRBV7-3 and TRBJ2-3; D uncertain. This CDR3 is 13 amino acids long. From germline, CDR1 is SGHTA and CDR2 FQGTGA. The V end lost 1 base, the J end lost 5 bases, and 7 bases lay between the germline ends. CDR3 DNA sequence: TGTGCCAGCAGCTTAAATTTCGGAGATACGCAGTATTTT. This translates into CASSLNFGDTQYF.

This clonotype was seen many times. The J gene is TRBJ1-1, the V gene TRBV7-2, with TRBD1 identical over 9 bases. V was pared by 0 bases and J by 1 base, with 6 bases of the junction left unmatched. Germline values: CDR1 SGHTA, CDR2 FQGNSA. The CDR3 contains 17 residues. The CDR3 nucleotides are TGTGCCAGCAGCTTAGCGGCTTACAGGGGGCAGAACACTGAAGCTTTCTTT. Protein product: CASSLAAYRGQNTEAFF.

This clonotype was seen repeatedly, ten times or more. The chain is built from TRBV27 and TRBJ1-1; a possible D gene is TRBD1 (5 bases). Germline-derived CDR1 and CDR2 are MNHEY and SMNVEV (reference sequence). V was pared by 4 bases and J by 5 bases, with 14 bases between. CDR3 length equals 14 residues. CDR3: CASSSGRGRTEAFF. The CDR3 DNA reads as TGTGCCAGCAGTTCTGGAAGGGGTCGGACTGAAGCTTTCTTT.

This clonotype occurred many times. V gene TRBV7-2 combines with J gene TRBJ2-2; no clear D. V was clipped by 4 bases and J by 6 bases, with 9 bases between them. Germline V gives CDR1 SGHTA, CDR2 FQGNSA. The CDR3 consists of 13 residues. CDR3 region: CASSSWNSGELFF. CDR3 sequence (DNA): TGTGCCAGCAGCTCGTGGAATTCCGGGGAGCTGTTTTTT.

Many counts were recorded for this clonotype. The chain combines TRBV28 with TRBJ2-2; 13 bases map to TRBD2. CDR1 and CDR2 (germline): MDHEN, SYDVKM. Trimming took 1 base from V and 6 from J; bases not matched to a gene: 8. This CDR3 comprises 18 residues. The CDR3 here is CASSLYRTSGSTAGELFF. For the CDR3, the DNA is TGTGCCAGCAGTTTATACAGGACTAGCGGGAGTACTGCCGGGGAGCTGTTTTTT. The entire variable domain, with the rest obtained from reference TRBV28 and TRBJ2-2, is as follows: DVKVTQSSRYLVKRTGEKVFLECVQDMDHENMFWYRQDPGLGLRLIYFSYDVKMKEKGDIPEGYSVSREKKERFSLILESASTNQTSMYLCASSLYRTSGSTAGELFFGEGSRLTVL.

The chain recombines TRBV7-8 with TRBJ1-5, with a tentative D call TRBD1 (5 bases). Germline CDR1 reads SGHVS; CDR2 reads FQNEAQ. CDR3 length: 15 amino acids. Trimming stripped 5 bases from V and 4 bases from J, with 15 bases between. CDR3: CASSHGGGPNQPQHF. The DNA for the CDR3 is TGTGCCAGCAGCCACGGGGGGGGTCCAAATCAGCCCCAGCATTTT.

This clonotype appeared many times. The chain has TRBV7-9 and TRBJ2-1; D gene unclear. Germline loops: CDR1 SEHNR, CDR2 FQNEAQ (reference sequence). The CDR3 length is 12 residues. Trimming pared 0 bases from V and 15 bases from J, leaving 12 bases between. The CDR3 nucleotides are TGTGCCAGCAGCTTAGCGTTAGGAGAGGCGTTCTTC. It specifies CASSLALGEAFF. The variable domain in full, with the rest retrieved from reference TRBV7-9 and TRBJ2-1, is DTGVSQNPRHKITKRGQNVTFRCDPISEHNRLYWYRQTLGQGPEFLTYFQNEAQLEKSRLLSDRFSAERPKGSFSTLEIQRTEQGDSAMYLCASSLALGEAFFGPGTRLTVL.

This clonotype was observed a few times. The rearrangement links TRBV12-3 or TRBV12-4 to TRBJ2-5; no firm D call. The V end lost 3 bases, the J end lost 7 bases, and 12 bases lay between the germline ends. This CDR3 region has 13 residues. CDR3 residues: CASSLGSLRTQYF. DNA of the CDR3: TGTGCCAGCAGTTTGGGCTCACTGCGGACCCAGTACTTC.

V and J are TRBV18 and TRBJ1-1; D is undetermined. Germline V gene data show CDR1 as KGHSH and CDR2 as LQKENI. The CDR3 has 15 amino acids. The V end was cut by 1 base, the J end by 7 bases, with 16 bases between. The CDR3 spells CASSPQPRTPVEAFF. CDR3 bases: TGTGCCAGCTCACCACAGCCTCGGACGCCTGTTGAAGCTTTCTTT.

The chain joins TRBV29-1 to TRBJ2-5, with a possible D match to TRBD2 (6 bases). There are 15 residues in the CDR3. Trimming took off 0 bases at V and 7 bases at J, with 18 bases between the two ends. CDR1 is SQVTM and CDR2 is ANQGSEA in the germline V gene. CDR3 residues: CSVEDQILVGGTQYF. The DNA for the CDR3 is TGCAGCGTTGAAGATCAAATTCTCGTCGGGGGGACCCAGTACTTC.

This clonotype was observed a handful of times. The chain links TRBV28 to TRBJ2-5, with a tentative D call TRBD1 (6 bases). V lost 5 bases to trimming and J lost 7 bases, with 20 bases between them. In germline, CDR1 is MDHEN, CDR2 SYDVKM. The CDR3 totals 15 residues. The CDR3 spells CASSQQGPVTWTQYF. In DNA, the CDR3 is TGTGCCAGCAGTCAACAGGGCCCCGTGACGTGGACCCAGTACTTC.

This clonotype was picked up a small number of times. The chain links TRBV7-9 to TRBJ1-1, with TRBD1 identical over 8 bases. The germline V gene encodes CDR1 SEHNR and CDR2 FQNEAQ (reference sequence). CDR3 length: 15 residues. V gave up 2 bases and J gave up 5 bases; unmatched junction bases: 7. CDR3 amino acids: CASSLIDRGTTEAFF. CDR3 coding DNA: TGTGCCAGCAGCTTAATCGACAGGGGAACGACTGAAGCTTTCTTT.

Many counts were recorded for this clonotype. The chain joins TRBV7-2 to TRBJ2-7; D may correspond to TRBD1 or TRBD2 (5 bases each). Trimming took off 5 bases at V and 0 bases at J, with 11 bases between the two ends. The CDR3 is 14 amino acids. CDR1 SGHTA and CDR2 FQGNSA come from the germline V gene. This chain's CDR3 is CASSPGPLSYEQYF. The CDR3 DNA is TGTGCCAGCAGCCCGGGACCGCTCTCCTACGAGCAGTACTTC. The whole variable domain, remainder taken from reference TRBV7-2 and TRBJ2-7, is GAGVSQSPSNKVTEKGKDVELRCDPISGHTALYWYRQSLGQGLEFLIYFQGNSAPDKSGLPSDRFSAERTGGSVSTLTIQRTQQEDSAVYLCASSPGPLSYEQYFGPGTRLTVT.

The chain uses TRBV20-1 and TRBJ2-5; 7 bases fit TRBD2. Germline assignment: CDR1 DFQATT and CDR2 SNEGSKA (reference sequence). CDR3 length: 12 amino acids. The V gene end was trimmed by 7 bases and the J gene end by 9 bases; junction bases not matched to a gene: 11. CDR3 sequence reads: CSGGGPVGAQYF. The DNA of the CDR3 is TGCAGTGGCGGGGGACCCGTGGGGGCCCAGTACTTC.

This clonotype was detected a few times. The rearrangement links TRBV30 to TRBJ1-1; D gene unclear. The germline gives CDR1 GTSNPN, CDR2 SVGIG (reference sequence). CDR3 size: 15 residues. The V and J ends lost 4 bases and 0 bases respectively, with 15 bases between them. The CDR3 bases are TGTGCCTGGACGCTCCCGGGAGGGATGAACACTGAAGCTTTCTTT. Amino acid sequence: CAWTLPGGMNTEAFF.

This clonotype occurred many times. The chain employs TRBV19 and TRBJ1-5; D unclear. Per germline, CDR1 LNHDA and CDR2 SQIVND (reference sequence). The CDR3 has 14 residues. The V end lost 3 bases, the J end lost 3 bases, and 9 bases lay between the germline ends. CDR3 amino acids: CASSMDGLNQPQHF. CDR3 DNA sequence: TGTGCCAGTAGTATGGACGGCCTCAATCAGCCCCAGCATTTT.

There are many counts of this clonotype. This chain uses TRBV28 with TRBJ2-5, with D unresolved. Deletions cut 4 bases from V and 5 bases from J, with 11 bases between. Germline-derived CDR1 and CDR2 are MDHEN and SYDVKM. This CDR3 has 13 residues. The CDR3 protein is CASSSGDRETQYF. The CDR3 region has the DNA TGTGCCAGCAGTTCGGGCGACCGGGAGACCCAGTACTTC. Together with reference TRBV28 and TRBJ2-5, the CDR3 gives the full variable domain: DVKVTQSSRYLVKRTGEKVFLECVQDMDHENMFWYRQDPGLGLRLIYFSYDVKMKEKGDIPEGYSVSREKKERFSLILESASTNQTSMYLCASSSGDRETQYFGPGTRLLVL.